The clone carrying this T cell receptor gamma chain counts as medium-sized. J was trimmed by 6 bases and V by 1 base; bases with no gene match: 3. The CDR3 is made up of 12 amino acids. Germline V lookup: CDR1 EGSNGY, CDR2 YDSYNSKV. The data belong to a study of human gamma delta and Vdelta1 T cells. TCRdb fed the PCR reads to CATT. The repertoire holds nearly 3,000 gamma-chain clones, with 5.2% as singletons. The receptor was derived from a human donor in good health. This rearrangement joins TRGV2 to TRGJ1 or TRGJ2. Material: naive CD27+ Vdelta1 gamma-delta T cells from blood. This CDR3 reads CATWDGPYKKLF. In DNA, the CDR3 is TGTGCCACCTGGGACGGTCCTTATAAGAAACTCTTT.